One and the same sample provided the 13 T cell receptor beta chains below, sequenced in a study of blood T cell repertoires in COVID-19. Profiled with immunoSEQ multiplex PCR; TCRdb holds only in-frame clones, not every one. This sample carries over 150,000 clones, 85% to 90% of them seen once, and the ten largest clones take 0.88%. The sequenced sample consisted of peripheral blood. These receptors were taken from a woman aged 18 to 35 who had recovered from COVID-19.

This chain links TRBV7-9 with TRBJ2-1; 10 positions match TRBD2. The CDR3 totals 14 residues. Germline V gene sequence: CDR1 SEHNR, CDR2 FQNEAQ (reference sequence). V was clipped by 7 bases and J by 0 bases; unmatched bases: 0. CDR3 coding DNA: TGTGCCAGCATAGCGGGGGGCTCCTACAATGAGCAGTTCTTC. This codes for CASIAGGSYNEQFF.

V and J are TRBV7-2 and TRBJ2-7; no reliable D call. Trimming stripped 1 base from V and 3 bases from J, with 13 bases between. Germline V gives CDR1 SGHTA, CDR2 FQGNSA. CDR3 length: 15 residues. This CDR3 is CASSLVGQTRYEQYF. In nucleotides, the CDR3 is TGTGCCAGCAGCTTAGTGGGCCAAACTCGCTACGAGCAGTACTTC.

V usage is TRBV6-1 and J usage is TRBJ2-7; TRBD2 is a possible D gene (6 bases). Germline V gives CDR1 MNHNS, CDR2 SASEGT. The V gene lost 0 bases and the J gene lost 3 bases, with 12 bases spanning the gap. The CDR3 loop spans 15 amino acids. The CDR3 bases are TGTGCCAGCAGTGAAGCGCGCCAGGGACTCTACGAGCAGTACGTC. Its protein is CASSEARQGLYEQYV.

This clone showed up just a few times. This chain joins TRBV9 and TRBJ2-3; a possible D gene is TRBD1 (7 bases). V was clipped by 0 bases and J by 0 bases, with 11 bases between them. CDR1 and CDR2 from the germline V gene are SGDLS and YYNGEE. The CDR3 has 16 amino acids. CDR3 amino acids: CASSVVSGGSTDTQYF. The DNA for the CDR3 is TGTGCCAGCAGCGTAGTCTCAGGGGGGAGCACAGATACGCAGTATTTT. The variable domain in full, with the rest retrieved from reference TRBV9 and TRBJ2-3, is DSGVTQTPKHLITATGQRVTLRCSPRSGDLSVYWYQQSLDQGLQFLIQYYNGEERAKGNILERFSAQQFPDLHSELNLSSLELGDSALYFCASSVVSGGSTDTQYFGPGTRLTVL.

The J gene is TRBJ2-4, the V gene TRBV19, with TRBD1 matching over 7 bases. The germline V gene encodes CDR1 LNHDA and CDR2 SQIVND (reference sequence). This CDR3 contains 15 residues. Germline trimming cut 4 bases from V and 5 bases from J; bases unmatched to any gene: 8. CDR3 sequence (DNA): TGTGCCAGTAGTACGCCCGATCAGGGGGAAAACATTCAGTACTTC. It is translated as CASSTPDQGENIQYF.

V is TRBV29-1 and J is TRBJ1-2; weak D call: TRBD1 (6 bases). This CDR3 region has 13 residues. The V and J ends lost 8 bases and 2 bases respectively, with 15 bases between them. Germline CDR1 reads SQVTM; CDR2 reads ANQGSEA. CDR3 protein: CSFRQAPNYGYTF. As DNA, the CDR3 is TGCAGCTTCCGACAGGCCCCCAACTATGGCTACACCTTC.

The chain is built from TRBV5-6 and TRBJ1-1; 8 nucleotides align to TRBD1. CDR3 length: 14 residues. Germline V gives CDR1 SGHDT, CDR2 YYEEEE. V shed 4 bases, J shed 6 bases, and the junction held 8 bases outside the gene matches. The CDR3 sequence: CASSDQGAQAEAFF. CDR3 in DNA: TGTGCCAGCAGCGACCAGGGGGCTCAGGCTGAAGCTTTCTTT.

This clone was counted once. The rearrangement joins TRBV14 to TRBJ1-4; maybe TRBD1 (5 bases). CDR3 length: 15 residues. Germline CDR1 SGHDN, CDR2 FVKESK. Between the trimmed V and J ends, which lost 2 bases and 7 bases, there was a span of 14 bases. The CDR3 sequence is CASSQLRGPREKLFF. Here the CDR3 DNA reads TGTGCCAGCAGCCAACTAAGGGGCCCCCGTGAAAAACTGTTTTTT.

The chain has TRBV7-6 and TRBJ2-7, with D possibly TRBD2 on 7 matching bases. The V end was cut by 3 bases, the J end by 2 bases, with 11 bases between. Germline V gives CDR1 SGHVS, CDR2 FNYEAQ. The CDR3 is 14 amino acids. The CDR3 DNA is TGTGCCAGCAGCTTGGGGGCGGGAGCCTACGAGCAGTACTTC. The encoded protein is CASSLGAGAYEQYF.

The DNA of the CDR3 is TGTGCCAGCAGCCTACAGGGGGCAAGGCGCAATCAGCCCCAGCATTTT. Translation gives CASSLQGARRNQPQHF. V is TRBV2 and J is TRBJ1-5; TRBD1 aligns across 9 bases. This CDR3 is 16 amino acids long. Germline V gene sequence: CDR1 SNHLY, CDR2 FYNNEI. J gave up 2 bases and V 6 bases, and 8 bases lay outside the gene matches.

This clone was picked up one time. The chain uses TRBV6-5 and TRBJ1-4; 9 nucleotides line up with TRBD1. The CDR3 runs 15 residues. Germline V gene data show CDR1 as MNHEY and CDR2 as SVGAGI. Trimming removed 7 bases from V and 0 bases from J; junction bases left unmatched: 3. The DNA for the CDR3 is TGTGCCAGCATTAGACAGGGGGCAACTAATGAAAAACTGTTTTTT. This translates into CASIRQGATNEKLFF.

V and J are TRBV27 and TRBJ1-1; D is possibly TRBD1 (6 bases). This CDR3 contains 14 residues. The ends were cut back, 8 bases at V and 2 bases at J, with 15 bases in the middle. CDR1 and CDR2 (germline): MNHEY, SMNVEV (reference sequence). The chain's CDR3 is CASWWGRGNTEAFF. The CDR3 coding sequence is TGTGCCAGCTGGTGGGGCAGGGGAAACACTGAAGCTTTCTTT.

The rearrangement links TRBV27 to TRBJ1-1; D gene ambiguous. Germline V lookup: CDR1 MNHEY, CDR2 SMNVEV (reference sequence). The CDR3 spans 13 residues. V lost 2 bases to trimming and J lost 5 bases, with 9 bases between them. The CDR3 region has the DNA TGTGCCAGCAGTTTAATTACGGGAACTGAAGCTTTCTTT. This translates into CASSLITGTEAFF.